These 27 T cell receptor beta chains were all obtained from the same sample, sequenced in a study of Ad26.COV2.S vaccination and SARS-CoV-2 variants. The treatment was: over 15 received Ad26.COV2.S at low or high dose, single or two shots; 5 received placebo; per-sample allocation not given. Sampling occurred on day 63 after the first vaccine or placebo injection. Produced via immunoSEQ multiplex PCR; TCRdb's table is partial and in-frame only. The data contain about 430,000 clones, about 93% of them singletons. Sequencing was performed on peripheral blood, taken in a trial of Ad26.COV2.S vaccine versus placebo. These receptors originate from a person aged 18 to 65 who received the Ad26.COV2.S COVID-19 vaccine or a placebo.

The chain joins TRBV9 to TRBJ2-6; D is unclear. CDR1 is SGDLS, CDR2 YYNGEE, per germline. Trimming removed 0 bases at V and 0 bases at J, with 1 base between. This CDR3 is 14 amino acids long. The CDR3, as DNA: TGTGCCAGCAGCGTAGCCTCTGGGGCCAACGTCCTGACTTTC. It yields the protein CASSVASGANVLTF.

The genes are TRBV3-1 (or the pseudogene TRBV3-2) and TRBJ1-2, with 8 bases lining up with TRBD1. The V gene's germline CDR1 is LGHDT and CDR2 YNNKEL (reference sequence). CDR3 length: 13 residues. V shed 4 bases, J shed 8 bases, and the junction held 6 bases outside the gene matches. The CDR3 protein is CASSRGTGQGYTF. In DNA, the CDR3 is TGTGCCAGCAGCCGAGGGACAGGCCAGGGCTACACCTTC.

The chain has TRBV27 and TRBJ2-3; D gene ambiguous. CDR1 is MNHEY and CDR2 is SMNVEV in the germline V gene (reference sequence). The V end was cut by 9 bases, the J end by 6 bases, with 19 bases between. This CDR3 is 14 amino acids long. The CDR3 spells CASTRGVDRDTQYF. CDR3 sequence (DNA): TGTGCCAGTACCCGTGGTGTCGATCGGGATACGCAGTATTTT.

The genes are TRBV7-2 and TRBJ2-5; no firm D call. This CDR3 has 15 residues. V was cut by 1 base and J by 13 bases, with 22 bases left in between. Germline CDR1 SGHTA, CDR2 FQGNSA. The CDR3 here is CASSLVLDPRIFAYF. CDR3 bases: TGTGCCAGCAGCTTAGTTCTCGACCCAAGAATATTTGCGTACTTC.

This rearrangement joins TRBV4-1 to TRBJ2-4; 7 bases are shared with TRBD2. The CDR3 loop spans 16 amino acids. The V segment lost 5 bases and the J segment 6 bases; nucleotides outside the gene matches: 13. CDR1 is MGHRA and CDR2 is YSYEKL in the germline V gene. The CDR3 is CASSGAGGSGLNIQYF. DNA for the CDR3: TGCGCCAGCAGCGGAGCGGGCGGGAGTGGGTTAAACATTCAGTACTTC.

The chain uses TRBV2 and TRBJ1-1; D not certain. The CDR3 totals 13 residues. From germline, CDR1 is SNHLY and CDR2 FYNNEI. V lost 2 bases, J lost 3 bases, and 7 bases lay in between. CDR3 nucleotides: TGTGCCAGCAGTGAAAAGGGTTACACTGAAGCTTTCTTT. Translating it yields CASSEKGYTEAFF.

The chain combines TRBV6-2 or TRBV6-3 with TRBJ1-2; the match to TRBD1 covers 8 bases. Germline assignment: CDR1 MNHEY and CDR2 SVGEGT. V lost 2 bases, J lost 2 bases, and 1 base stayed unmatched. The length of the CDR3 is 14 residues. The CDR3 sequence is CASSYGQGNYGYTF. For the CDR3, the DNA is TGTGCCAGCAGTTACGGACAGGGAAACTATGGCTACACCTTC.

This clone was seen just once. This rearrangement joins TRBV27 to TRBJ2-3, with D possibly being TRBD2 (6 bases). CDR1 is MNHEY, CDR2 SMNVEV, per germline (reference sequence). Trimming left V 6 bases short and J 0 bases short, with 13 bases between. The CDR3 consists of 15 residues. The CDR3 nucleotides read TGTGCCAGCAGCTCTCTAGCGACTAGCACAGATACGCAGTATTTT. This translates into CASSSLATSTDTQYF.

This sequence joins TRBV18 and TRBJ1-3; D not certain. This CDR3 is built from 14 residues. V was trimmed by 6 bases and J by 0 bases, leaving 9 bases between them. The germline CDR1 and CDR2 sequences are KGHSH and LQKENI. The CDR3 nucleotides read TGTGCCAGCTCGTCTGGGAACTCTGGAAACACCATATATTTT. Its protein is CASSSGNSGNTIYF.

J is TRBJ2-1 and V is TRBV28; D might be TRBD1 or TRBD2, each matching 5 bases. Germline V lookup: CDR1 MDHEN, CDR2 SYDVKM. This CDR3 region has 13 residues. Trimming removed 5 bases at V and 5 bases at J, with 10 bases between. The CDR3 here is CASSLRGHNEQFF. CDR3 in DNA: TGTGCCAGCAGTCTGAGGGGACACAATGAGCAGTTCTTC.

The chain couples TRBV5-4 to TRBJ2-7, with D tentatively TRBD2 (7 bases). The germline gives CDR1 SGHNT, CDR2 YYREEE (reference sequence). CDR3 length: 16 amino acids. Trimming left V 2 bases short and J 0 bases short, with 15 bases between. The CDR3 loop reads CASSFGGALSSYEQYF. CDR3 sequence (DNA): TGTGCCAGCAGCTTTGGGGGGGCTCTAAGCTCCTACGAGCAGTACTTC.

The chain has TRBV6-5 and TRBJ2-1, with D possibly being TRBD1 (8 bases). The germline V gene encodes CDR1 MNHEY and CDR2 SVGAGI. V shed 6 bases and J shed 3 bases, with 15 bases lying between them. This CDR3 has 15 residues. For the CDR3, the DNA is TGTGCCAGCAGGGCCACAGGGGGGGGCTACAATGAGCAGTTCTTC. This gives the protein CASRATGGGYNEQFF.

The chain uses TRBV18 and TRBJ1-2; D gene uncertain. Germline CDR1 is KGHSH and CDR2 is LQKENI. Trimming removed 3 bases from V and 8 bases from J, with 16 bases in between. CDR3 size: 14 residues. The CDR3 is CASSPTGSQGGYTF. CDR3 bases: TGTGCCAGCTCACCTACCGGGTCTCAAGGAGGCTACACCTTC.

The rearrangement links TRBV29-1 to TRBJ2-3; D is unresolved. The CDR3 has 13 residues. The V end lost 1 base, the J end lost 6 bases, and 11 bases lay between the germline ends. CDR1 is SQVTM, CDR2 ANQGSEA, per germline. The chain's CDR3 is CSVEGQHGDTQYF. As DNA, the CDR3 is TGCAGCGTTGAAGGACAACATGGGGATACGCAGTATTTT.

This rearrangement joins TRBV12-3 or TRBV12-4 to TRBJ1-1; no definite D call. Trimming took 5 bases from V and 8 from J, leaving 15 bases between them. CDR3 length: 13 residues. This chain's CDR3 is CASSARGRAEAFF. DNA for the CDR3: TGTGCCAGCAGTGCCCGGGGTCGAGCAGAAGCTTTCTTT.

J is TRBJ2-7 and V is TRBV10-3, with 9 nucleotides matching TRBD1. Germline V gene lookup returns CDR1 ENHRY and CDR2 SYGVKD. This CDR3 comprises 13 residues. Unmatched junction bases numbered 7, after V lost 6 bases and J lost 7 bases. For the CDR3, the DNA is TGTGCCATCAGAAAACAGGGGGCGCGTGAGCAGTACTTC. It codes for CAIRKQGAREQYF.

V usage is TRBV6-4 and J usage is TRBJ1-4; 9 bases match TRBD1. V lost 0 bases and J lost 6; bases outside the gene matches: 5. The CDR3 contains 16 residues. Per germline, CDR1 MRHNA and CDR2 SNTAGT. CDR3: CASSDSRQGEDEKLFF. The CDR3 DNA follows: TGTGCCAGCAGTGACTCCCGACAGGGGGAAGATGAAAAACTGTTTTTT.

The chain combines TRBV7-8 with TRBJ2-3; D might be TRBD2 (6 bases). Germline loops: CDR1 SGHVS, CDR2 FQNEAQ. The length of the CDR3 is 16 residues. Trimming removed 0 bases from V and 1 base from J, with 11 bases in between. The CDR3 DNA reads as TGTGCCAGCAGCTTAGCGGGGGGAGCGGGCACAGATACGCAGTATTTT. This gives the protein CASSLAGGAGTDTQYF.

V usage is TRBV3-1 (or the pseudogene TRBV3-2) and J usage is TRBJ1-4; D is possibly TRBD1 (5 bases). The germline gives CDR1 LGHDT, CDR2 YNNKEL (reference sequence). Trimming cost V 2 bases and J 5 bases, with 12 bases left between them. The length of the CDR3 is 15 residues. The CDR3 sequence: CASSQLRTHNEKLFF. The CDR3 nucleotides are TGTGCCAGCAGCCAACTCCGGACACACAATGAAAAACTGTTTTTT.

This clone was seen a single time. In nucleotides, the CDR3 is TGCAGTGCTAGTACAGGGTTGAACACTGAAGCTTTCTTT. Translating gives CSASTGLNTEAFF. The genes are TRBV20-1 and TRBJ1-1, with a weak D call TRBD1 (6 bases). Germline CDR1 DFQATT, CDR2 SNEGSKA (reference sequence). This CDR3 region has 13 residues. Trimming pared 3 bases from V and 0 bases from J, leaving 8 bases between.

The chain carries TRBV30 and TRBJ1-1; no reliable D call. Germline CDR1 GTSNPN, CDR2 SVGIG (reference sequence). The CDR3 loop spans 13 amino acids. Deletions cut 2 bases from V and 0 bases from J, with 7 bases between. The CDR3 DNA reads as TGTGCCTGGAGTCCGACGATGAACACTGAAGCTTTCTTT. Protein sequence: CAWSPTMNTEAFF.

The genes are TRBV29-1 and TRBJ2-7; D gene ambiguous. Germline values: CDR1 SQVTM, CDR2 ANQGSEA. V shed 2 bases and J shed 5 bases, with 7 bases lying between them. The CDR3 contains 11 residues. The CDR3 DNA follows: TGCAGCGTTGAAACGTGGGACGAGCAGTACTTC. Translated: CSVETWDEQYF.

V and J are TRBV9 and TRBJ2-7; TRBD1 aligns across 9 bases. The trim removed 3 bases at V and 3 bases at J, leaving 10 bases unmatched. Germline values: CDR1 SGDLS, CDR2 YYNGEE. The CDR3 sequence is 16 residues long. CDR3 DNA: TGTGCCAGCAGCGCCGACGTCCGGGACAGGGTCTACGAGCAGTACTTC. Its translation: CASSADVRDRVYEQYF. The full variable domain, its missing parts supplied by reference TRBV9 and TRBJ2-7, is DSGVTQTPKHLITATGQRVTLRCSPRSGDLSVYWYQQSLDQGLQFLIQYYNGEERAKGNILERFSAQQFPDLHSELNLSSLELGDSALYFCASSADVRDRVYEQYFGPGTRLTVT.

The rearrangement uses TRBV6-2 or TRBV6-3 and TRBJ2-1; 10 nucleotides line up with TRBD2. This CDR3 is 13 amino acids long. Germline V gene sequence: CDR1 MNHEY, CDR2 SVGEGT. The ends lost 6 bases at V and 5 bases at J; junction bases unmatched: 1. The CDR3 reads CASSGLADNEQFF. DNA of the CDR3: TGTGCCAGCAGCGGACTAGCGGACAATGAGCAGTTCTTC.

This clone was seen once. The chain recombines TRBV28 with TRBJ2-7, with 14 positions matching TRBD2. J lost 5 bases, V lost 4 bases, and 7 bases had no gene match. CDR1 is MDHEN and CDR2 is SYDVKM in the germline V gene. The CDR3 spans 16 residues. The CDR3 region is CASSSRGLAGVHEQYF. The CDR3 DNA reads TGTGCCAGCAGTTCTCGGGGACTAGCGGGAGTCCACGAGCAGTACTTC.

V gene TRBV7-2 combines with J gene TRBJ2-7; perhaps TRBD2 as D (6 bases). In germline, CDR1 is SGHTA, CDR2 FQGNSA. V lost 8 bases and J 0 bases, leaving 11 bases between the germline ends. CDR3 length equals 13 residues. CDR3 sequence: CASAGPSSYEQYF. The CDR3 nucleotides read TGTGCCAGCGCGGGACCTAGCTCCTACGAGCAGTACTTC.

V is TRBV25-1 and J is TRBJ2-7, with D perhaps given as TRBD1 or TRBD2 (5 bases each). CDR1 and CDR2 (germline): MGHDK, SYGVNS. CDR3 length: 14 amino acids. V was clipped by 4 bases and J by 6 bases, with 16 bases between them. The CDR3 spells CASSVGTWGGEQYF. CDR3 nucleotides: TGTGCCAGCAGTGTGGGGACCTGGGGCGGCGAGCAGTACTTC.